This TCR beta chain came from a study of shared clonotypes between healthy human individuals. Study overall: A donor's plate count was three for CD4 naive and three for CD4 memory; CD8 naive had two and CD8 memory one. Study-level results: Clonotypes which were not shared had lower generation probabilities than clonotypes that all four donors shared.

In the case of this clone: What it recognizes is unknown.

Some clones are missing from TCRdb's copy, which holds only in-frame ones; the method was immunoSEQ multiplex PCR. Seen here are about 820,000 clones, 90% to 95% observed once, and the top ten hold about 25%. In the naive CD8 group, cells lacked CD45RO and were positively selected for CCR7, so terminally differentiated effector memory CD45RA+ cells were left out. Participating donors were healthy, HIV-negative adults free of recent acute infections or vaccinations. Every one of the donors was a Caucasian adult that lived in Nashville, Tennessee. The CDR3 contains 18 residues. V trimming: 4 bases; J trimming: 7 bases; junction bases outside the gene matches: 16. CDR1 and CDR2 (germline): MGHRA, YSYEKL.

The gene calls are TRBV4-1 and TRBJ1-4; 9 bases match TRBD1. The receptor was derived from a man aged 25-45 years in good health. The sequencing sample was made of naive CD8+ T cells sorted from blood. Written as DNA, the CDR3 is TGCGCCAGCAGCCCCGAAGGAGACAGGGGGGTAGAGTTTGAAAAACTGTTTTTT. Its translation: CASSPEGDRGVEFEKLFF.